Each of the 8 T cell receptor beta chains below was sequenced from the same sample in a study of response to subunit inactivated influenza vaccine (dated by TCRdb to 2017 to 2018). The library was made by RT-PCR. Sequencing was performed on an Illumina HiSeq 2500. TCRdb's own reprocessing of the public reads used fastp at Q25 and MiXCR and kept productive beta chains. CDR3 protein sequences are deduplicated, and each keeps its most common genes and DNA. This sample has 500,000 or so distinct CDR3 sequences in its table, and 15% to 20% of those were observed once. The ten largest clones take up approximately 3% of the sample. Material: CD4+ T cells sorted from PBMCs, obtained less than 25 months after vaccination. All receptors derive from a man aged 45 to 70 who received an inactivated influenza vaccine. Donor details come from another sample of the same person, matched by shared clones.

The chain carries TRBV5-1 and TRBJ2-3; 8 nucleotides agree with TRBD2. J gave up 4 bases and V 2 bases, and 6 bases lay outside the gene matches. Per the germline V gene, CDR1 is SGHRS and CDR2 is YFSETQ. This CDR3 is 15 amino acids long. The CDR3 here is CASSLVAGIADTQYF. The CDR3 DNA reads as TGCGCCAGCAGCTTAGTAGCGGGAATTGCAGATACGCAGTATTTT.

This clonotype came up a few times. This chain connects TRBV6-1 to TRBJ1-4; D is undetermined. CDR1 is MNHNS, CDR2 SASEGT, per germline. The CDR3 has 14 amino acids. Trimming cost V 5 bases and J 11 bases, with 18 bases left between them. CDR3 nucleotides: TGTGCCAGCAGTCCCTCCAGACAAACGCGGAAACTGTTTTTT. Translating gives CASSPSRQTRKLFF.

This clonotype was picked up a small number of times. This rearrangement joins TRBV9 to TRBJ1-3; 7 nucleotides match TRBD1. Germline-derived CDR1 and CDR2 are SGDLS and YYNGEE. The CDR3 consists of 15 residues. Trimming took 4 bases from V and 1 from J; bases not matched to a gene: 5. CDR3 sequence (DNA): TGTGCCAGCAGCCCCAGACAGGGTTCTGGAAACACCATATATTTT. Its translation: CASSPRQGSGNTIYF.

This clonotype turned up a few times. The V and J genes are TRBV20-1 and TRBJ2-3, with D perhaps TRBD2 (6 bases). CDR1 DFQATT and CDR2 SNEGSKA come from the germline V gene (reference sequence). The CDR3 contains 12 residues. The CDR3 spells CSGRGRTDTQYF. The DNA of the CDR3 is TGCAGCGGGCGGGGACGCACAGATACGCAGTATTTT.

The chain recombines TRBV12-3 or TRBV12-4 with TRBJ2-5; 8 bases match TRBD1. V was clipped by 3 bases and J by 5 bases; unmatched bases: 5. The CDR3 runs 14 residues. The CDR3 DNA reads TGTGCCAGCAGTTTCACCAGGGGGCGGGAGACCCAGTACTTC. It is translated as CASSFTRGRETQYF.

The chain combines TRBV12-3 or TRBV12-4 with TRBJ2-1, with D possibly TRBD2 on 6 matching bases. The length of the CDR3 is 12 residues. Trimming stripped 1 base from V and 12 bases from J, with 10 bases between. Written as DNA, the CDR3 is TGTGCCAGCAGTTTAGTAGCGGTCCGGCAGTTCTTC. It encodes CASSLVAVRQFF.

This clonotype came up many times. J is TRBJ1-5 and V is TRBV5-1; possible D gene TRBD1, 6 bases. The V gene lost 0 bases and the J gene lost 0 bases, with 7 bases spanning the gap. This CDR3 region has 15 residues. CDR1 and CDR2 from the germline V gene are SGHRS and YFSETQ. The CDR3 sequence: CASSLEGDSNQPQHF. The CDR3 coding sequence is TGCGCCAGCAGCTTGGAGGGGGATAGCAATCAGCCCCAGCATTTT.

The table lists this clonotype with a few counts. V and J are TRBV12-3 or TRBV12-4 and TRBJ2-5; tentatively, D is TRBD2 (7 bases). V shed 8 bases and J shed 7 bases, with 14 bases lying between them. CDR3 length equals 12 residues. The CDR3: CASGGAIGTQYF. In nucleotides, the CDR3 is TGTGCCAGCGGGGGGGCGATCGGGACCCAGTACTTC.